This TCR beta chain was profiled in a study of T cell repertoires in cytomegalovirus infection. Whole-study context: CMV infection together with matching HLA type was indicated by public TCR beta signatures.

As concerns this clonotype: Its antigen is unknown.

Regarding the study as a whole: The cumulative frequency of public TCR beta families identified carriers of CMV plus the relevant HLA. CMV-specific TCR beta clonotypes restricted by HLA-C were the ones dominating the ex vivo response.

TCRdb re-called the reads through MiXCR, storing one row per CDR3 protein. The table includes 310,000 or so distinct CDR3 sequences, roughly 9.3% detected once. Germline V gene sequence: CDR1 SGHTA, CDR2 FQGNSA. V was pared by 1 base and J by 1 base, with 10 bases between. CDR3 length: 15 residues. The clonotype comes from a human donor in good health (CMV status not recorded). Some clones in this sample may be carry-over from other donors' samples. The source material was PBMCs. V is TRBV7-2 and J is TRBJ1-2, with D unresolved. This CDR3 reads CASSLGLGLNYGYTF. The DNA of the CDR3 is TGTGCCAGCAGCTTAGGACTGGGCCTTAACTATGGCTACACCTTC. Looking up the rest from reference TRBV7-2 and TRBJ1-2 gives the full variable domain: GAGVSQSPSNKVTEKGKDVELRCDPISGHTALYWYRQSLGQGLEFLIYFQGNSAPDKSGLPSDRFSAERTGGSVSTLTIQRTQQEDSAVYLCASSLGLGLNYGYTFGSGTRLTVV.